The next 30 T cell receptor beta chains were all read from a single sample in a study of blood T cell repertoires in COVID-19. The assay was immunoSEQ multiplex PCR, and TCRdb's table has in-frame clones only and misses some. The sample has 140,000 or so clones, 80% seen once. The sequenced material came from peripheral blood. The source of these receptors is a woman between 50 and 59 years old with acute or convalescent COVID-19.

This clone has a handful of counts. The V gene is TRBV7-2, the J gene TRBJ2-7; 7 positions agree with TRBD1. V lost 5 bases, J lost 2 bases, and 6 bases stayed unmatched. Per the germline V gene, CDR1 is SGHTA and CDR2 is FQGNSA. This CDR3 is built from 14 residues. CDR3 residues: CASSPRQGPYEQYF. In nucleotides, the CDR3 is TGTGCCAGCAGCCCGCGACAGGGACCCTACGAGCAGTACTTC. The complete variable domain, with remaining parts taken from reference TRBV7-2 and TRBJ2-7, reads GAGVSQSPSNKVTEKGKDVELRCDPISGHTALYWYRQSLGQGLEFLIYFQGNSAPDKSGLPSDRFSAERTGGSVSTLTIQRTQQEDSAVYLCASSPRQGPYEQYFGPGTRLTVT.

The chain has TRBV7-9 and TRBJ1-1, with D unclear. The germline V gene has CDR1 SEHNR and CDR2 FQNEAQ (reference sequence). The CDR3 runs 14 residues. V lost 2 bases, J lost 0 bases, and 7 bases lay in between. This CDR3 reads CASSLNGLNTEAFF. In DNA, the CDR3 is TGTGCCAGCAGCTTAAACGGTTTGAACACTGAAGCTTTCTTT.

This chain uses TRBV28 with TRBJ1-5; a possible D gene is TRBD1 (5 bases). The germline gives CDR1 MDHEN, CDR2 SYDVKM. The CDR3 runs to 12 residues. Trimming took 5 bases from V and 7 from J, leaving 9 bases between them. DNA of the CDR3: TGTGCCAGCAGTGACCCAGGGCAGCCCCAGCATTTT. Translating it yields CASSDPGQPQHF.

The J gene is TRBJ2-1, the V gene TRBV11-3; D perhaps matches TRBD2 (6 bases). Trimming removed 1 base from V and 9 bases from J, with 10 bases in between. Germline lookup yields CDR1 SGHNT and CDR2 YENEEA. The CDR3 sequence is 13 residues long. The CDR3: CASSLVGGSEQFF. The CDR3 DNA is TGTGCCAGCAGCTTAGTCGGAGGGAGTGAGCAGTTCTTC. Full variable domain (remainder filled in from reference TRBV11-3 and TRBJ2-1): EAGVVQSPRYKIIEKKQPVAFWCNPISGHNTLYWYLQNLGQGPELLIRYENEEAVDDSQLPKDRFSAERLKGVDSTLKIQPAELGDSAVYLCASSLVGGSEQFFGPGTRLTVL.

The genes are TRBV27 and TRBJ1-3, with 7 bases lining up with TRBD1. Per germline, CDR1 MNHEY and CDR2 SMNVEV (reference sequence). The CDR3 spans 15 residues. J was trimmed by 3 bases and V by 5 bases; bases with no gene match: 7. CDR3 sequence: CASSPQTGIGNTIYF. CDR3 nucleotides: TGTGCCAGCAGTCCTCAGACAGGGATTGGAAACACCATATATTTT.

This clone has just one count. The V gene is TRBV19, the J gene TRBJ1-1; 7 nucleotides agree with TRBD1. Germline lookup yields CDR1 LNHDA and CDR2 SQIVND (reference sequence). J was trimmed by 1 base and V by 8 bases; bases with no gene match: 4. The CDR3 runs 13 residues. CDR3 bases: TGTGCCAGTTTGGACAGGCCGAACACTGAAGCTTTCTTT. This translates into CASLDRPNTEAFF.

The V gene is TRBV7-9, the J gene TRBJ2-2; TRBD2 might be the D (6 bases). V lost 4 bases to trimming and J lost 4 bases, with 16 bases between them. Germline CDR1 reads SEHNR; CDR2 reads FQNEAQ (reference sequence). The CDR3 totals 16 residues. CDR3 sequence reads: CASSWPRGIVTGELFF. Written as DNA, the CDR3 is TGTGCCAGCAGCTGGCCACGGGGGATCGTCACCGGGGAGCTGTTTTTT.

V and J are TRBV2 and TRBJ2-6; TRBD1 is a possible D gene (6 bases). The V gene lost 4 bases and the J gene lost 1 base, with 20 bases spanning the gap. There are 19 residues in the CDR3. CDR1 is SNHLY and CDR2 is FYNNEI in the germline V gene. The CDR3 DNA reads TGTGCCAGCAGTGTTTTGGGAGCAGGGGCTGATTCTGGGGCCAACGTCCTGACTTTC. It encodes CASSVLGAGADSGANVLTF. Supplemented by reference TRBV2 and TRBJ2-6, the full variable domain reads EPEVTQTPSHQVTQMGQEVILRCVPISNHLYFYWYRQILGQKVEFLVSFYNNEISEKSEIFDDQFSVERPDGSNFTLKIRSTKLEDSAMYFCASSVLGAGADSGANVLTFGAGSRLTVL.

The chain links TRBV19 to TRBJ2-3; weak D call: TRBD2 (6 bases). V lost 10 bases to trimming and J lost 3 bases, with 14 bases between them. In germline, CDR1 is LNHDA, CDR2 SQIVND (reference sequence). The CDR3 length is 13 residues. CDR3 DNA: TGTGCCACCTACGCCGGGGGTACAGATACGCAGTATTTT. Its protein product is CATYAGGTDTQYF.

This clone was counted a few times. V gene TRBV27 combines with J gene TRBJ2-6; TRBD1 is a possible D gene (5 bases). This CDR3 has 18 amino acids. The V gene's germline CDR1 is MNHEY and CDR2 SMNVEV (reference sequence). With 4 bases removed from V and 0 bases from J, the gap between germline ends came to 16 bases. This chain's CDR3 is CASSSLWQGISGANVLTF. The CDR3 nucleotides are TGTGCCAGCAGTTCGCTTTGGCAGGGTATCTCTGGGGCCAACGTCCTGACTTTC. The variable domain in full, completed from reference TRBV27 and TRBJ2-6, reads EAQVTQNPRYLITVTGKKLTVTCSQNMNHEYMSWYRQDPGLGLRQIYYSMNVEVTDKGDVPEGYKVSRKEKRNFPLILESPSPNQTSLYFCASSSLWQGISGANVLTFGAGSRLTVL.

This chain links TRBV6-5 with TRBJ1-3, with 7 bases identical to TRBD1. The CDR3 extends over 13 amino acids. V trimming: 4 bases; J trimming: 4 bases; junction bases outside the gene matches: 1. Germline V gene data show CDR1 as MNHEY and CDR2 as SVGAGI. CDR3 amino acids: CASSSGQGNTIYF. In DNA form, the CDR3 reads TGTGCCAGCAGTTCGGGACAGGGAAACACCATATATTTT.

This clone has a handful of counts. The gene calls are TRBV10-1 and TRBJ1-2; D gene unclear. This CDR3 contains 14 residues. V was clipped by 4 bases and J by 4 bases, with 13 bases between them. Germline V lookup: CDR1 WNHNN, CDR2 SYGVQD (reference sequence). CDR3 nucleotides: TGCGCCAGCAGTGGCCAGGCCGGCCTCTATGGCTACACCTTC. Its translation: CASSGQAGLYGYTF.

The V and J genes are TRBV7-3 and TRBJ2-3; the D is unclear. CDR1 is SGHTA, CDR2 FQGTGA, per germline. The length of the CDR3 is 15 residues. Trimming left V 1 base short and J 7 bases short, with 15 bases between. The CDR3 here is CASSLSNQEGNTQYF. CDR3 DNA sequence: TGTGCCAGCAGCTTAAGCAACCAGGAAGGAAATACGCAGTATTTT.

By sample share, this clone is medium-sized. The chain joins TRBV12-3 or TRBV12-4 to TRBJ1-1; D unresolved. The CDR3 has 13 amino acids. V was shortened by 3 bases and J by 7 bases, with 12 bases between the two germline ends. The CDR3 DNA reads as TGTGCCAGCAGTTTTACATATCCGGGTGAAGCTTTCTTT. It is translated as CASSFTYPGEAFF.

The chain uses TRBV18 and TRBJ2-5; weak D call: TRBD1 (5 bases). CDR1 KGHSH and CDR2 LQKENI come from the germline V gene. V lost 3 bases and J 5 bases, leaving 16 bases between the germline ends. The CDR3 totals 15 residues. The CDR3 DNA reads TGTGCCAGCTCACCCCAGGGAACAGGATATGAGACCCAGTACTTC. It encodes CASSPQGTGYETQYF. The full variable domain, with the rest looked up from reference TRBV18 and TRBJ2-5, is NAGVMQNPRHLVRRRGQEARLRCSPMKGHSHVYWYRQLPEEGLKFMVYLQKENIIDESGMPKERFSAEFPKEGPSILRIQQVVRGDSAAYFCASSPQGTGYETQYFGPGTRLLVL.

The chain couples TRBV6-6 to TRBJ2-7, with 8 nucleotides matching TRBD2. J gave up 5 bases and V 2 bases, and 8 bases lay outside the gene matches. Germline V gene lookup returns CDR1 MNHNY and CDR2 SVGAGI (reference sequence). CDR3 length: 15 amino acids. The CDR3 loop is CASSYEGSGVNEQYF. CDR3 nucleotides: TGTGCCAGCAGTTACGAGGGTAGCGGGGTCAACGAGCAGTACTTC.

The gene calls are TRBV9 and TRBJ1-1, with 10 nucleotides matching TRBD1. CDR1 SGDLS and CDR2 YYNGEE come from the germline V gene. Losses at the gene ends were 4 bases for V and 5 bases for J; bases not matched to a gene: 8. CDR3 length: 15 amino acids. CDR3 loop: CASSTYGQGDTEAFF. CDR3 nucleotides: TGTGCCAGCAGCACCTACGGACAGGGGGATACTGAAGCTTTCTTT.

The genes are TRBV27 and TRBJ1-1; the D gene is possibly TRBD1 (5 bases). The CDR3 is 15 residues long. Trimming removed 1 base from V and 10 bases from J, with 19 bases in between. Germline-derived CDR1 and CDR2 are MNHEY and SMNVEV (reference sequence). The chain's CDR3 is CASSLFRGAGGRAFF. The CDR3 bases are TGTGCCAGCAGTTTATTCCGGGGCGCGGGCGGGAGAGCTTTCTTT.

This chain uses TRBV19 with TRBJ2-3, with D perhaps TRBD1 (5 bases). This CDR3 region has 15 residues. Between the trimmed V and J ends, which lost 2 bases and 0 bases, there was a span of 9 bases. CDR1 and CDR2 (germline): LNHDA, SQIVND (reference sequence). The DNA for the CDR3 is TGTGCCAGTAGTATAAGGGGCGGTAGCACAGATACGCAGTATTTT. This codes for CASSIRGGSTDTQYF.

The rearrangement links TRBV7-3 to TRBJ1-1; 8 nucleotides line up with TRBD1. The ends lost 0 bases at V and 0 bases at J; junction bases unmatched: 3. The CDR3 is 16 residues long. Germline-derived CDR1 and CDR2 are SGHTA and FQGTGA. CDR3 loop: CASSLTRDRMNTEAFF. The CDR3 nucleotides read TGTGCCAGCAGCTTAACCCGGGACAGGATGAACACTGAAGCTTTCTTT.

The CDR3 bases are TGTGCCAGTAGTCTACAGGGGGCAGGAGGCTACACCTTC. It encodes CASSLQGAGGYTF. The genes are TRBV19 and TRBJ1-2, with 9 bases fitting TRBD1. CDR3 length equals 13 residues. Germline assignment: CDR1 LNHDA and CDR2 SQIVND (reference sequence). V lost 5 bases, J lost 8 bases, and 6 bases stayed unmatched.

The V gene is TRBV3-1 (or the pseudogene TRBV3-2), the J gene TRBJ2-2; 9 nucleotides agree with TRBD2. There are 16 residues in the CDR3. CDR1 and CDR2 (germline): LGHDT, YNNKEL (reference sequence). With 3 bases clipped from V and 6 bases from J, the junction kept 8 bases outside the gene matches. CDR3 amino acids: CASSQTSGPPSGELFF. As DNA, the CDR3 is TGTGCCAGCAGCCAGACTAGCGGCCCCCCCTCCGGGGAGCTGTTTTTT.

The CDR3 is CASSLGQYSSYNSPLHF. The CDR3 nucleotides are TGCGCCAGCAGCCTAGGACAGTATTCTTCCTATAATTCACCCCTCCACTTT. This chain joins TRBV4-3 and TRBJ1-6, with D maybe TRBD1 (6 bases). Trimming took off 4 bases at V and 1 base at J, with 14 bases between the two ends. The CDR3 is 17 amino acids. CDR1 is LGHNA and CDR2 is YSLEER in the germline V gene.

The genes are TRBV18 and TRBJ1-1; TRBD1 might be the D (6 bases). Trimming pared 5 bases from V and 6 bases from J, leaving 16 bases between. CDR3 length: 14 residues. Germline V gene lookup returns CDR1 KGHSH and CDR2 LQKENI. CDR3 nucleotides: TGTGCCAGCTCAACCGTCCCAGGGGAAGCTGAAGCTTTCTTT. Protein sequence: CASSTVPGEAEAFF.

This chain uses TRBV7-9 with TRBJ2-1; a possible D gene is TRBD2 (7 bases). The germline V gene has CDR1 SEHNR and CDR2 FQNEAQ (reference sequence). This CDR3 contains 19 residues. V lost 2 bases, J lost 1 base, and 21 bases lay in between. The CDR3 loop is CASSLSPGTGGQSYNEQFF. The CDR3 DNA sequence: TGTGCCAGCAGCTTATCCCCTGGAACCGGGGGGCAATCCTACAATGAGCAGTTCTTC.

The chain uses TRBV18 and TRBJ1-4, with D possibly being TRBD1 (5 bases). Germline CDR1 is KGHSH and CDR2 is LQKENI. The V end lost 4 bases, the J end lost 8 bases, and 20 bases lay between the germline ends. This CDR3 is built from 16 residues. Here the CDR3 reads CASSLSQRRGREKLFF. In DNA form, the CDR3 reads TGTGCCAGCTCACTTAGTCAGAGGAGGGGCCGGGAAAAACTGTTTTTT.

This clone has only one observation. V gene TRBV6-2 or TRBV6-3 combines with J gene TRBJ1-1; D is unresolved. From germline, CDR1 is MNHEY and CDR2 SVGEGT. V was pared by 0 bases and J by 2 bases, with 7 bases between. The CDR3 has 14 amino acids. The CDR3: CASSYSGLNTEAFF. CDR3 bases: TGTGCCAGCAGTTACTCGGGCCTCAACACTGAAGCTTTCTTT.

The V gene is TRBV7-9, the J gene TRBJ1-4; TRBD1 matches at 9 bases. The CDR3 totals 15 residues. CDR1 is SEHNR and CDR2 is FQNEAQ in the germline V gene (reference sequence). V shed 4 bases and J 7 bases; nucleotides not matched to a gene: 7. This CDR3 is CASSSTGGQIEKLFF. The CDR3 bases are TGTGCCAGCAGCTCCACAGGGGGCCAGATTGAAAAACTGTTTTTT.

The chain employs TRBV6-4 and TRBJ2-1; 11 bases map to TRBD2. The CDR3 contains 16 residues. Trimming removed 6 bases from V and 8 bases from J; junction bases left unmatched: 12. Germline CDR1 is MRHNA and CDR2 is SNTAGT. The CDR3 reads CASRISGTSGVDEQFF. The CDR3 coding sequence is TGTGCCAGCAGAATCTCCGGGACTAGCGGAGTTGATGAGCAGTTCTTC.

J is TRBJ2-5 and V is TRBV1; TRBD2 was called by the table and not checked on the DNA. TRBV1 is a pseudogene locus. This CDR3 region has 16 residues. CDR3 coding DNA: TGCACCAGCAGCCAGACGGGGGGGCCGGCCCAAGAGACCCAGTACTTC. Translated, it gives CTSSQTGGPAQETQYF.